This paragraph reports one T cell receptor beta chain. The sample originates from a study of blood T cell repertoires in COVID-19. The length of the CDR3 is 16 residues. With 4 bases removed from V and 4 bases from J, the gap between germline ends came to 20 bases. Germline-derived CDR1 and CDR2 are SGDLS and YYNGEE. Assay used: immunoSEQ multiplex PCR; TCRdb lists only in-frame clones, some missing. The table lists fewer than 400,000 clones, more than 90% of them singletons. The TCR was taken from a woman aged 30 to 39 who had recovered from COVID-19. The V and J genes are TRBV9 and TRBJ1-2; no clear D. The material sequenced was PBMCs or T cells enriched from blood (not recorded which). In DNA, the CDR3 is TGTGCCAGCAGCCCCGCCCGGGGTGGCTATGGCTATGGCTACACCTTC. The encoded protein is CASSPARGGYGYGYTF.